This T cell receptor beta chain was captured in a study of cytomegalovirus exposure and HLA in healthy donors. Turning to the study itself: Ancestry clustering placed about 86% of roughly 400 genotyped donors in the Caucasian-associated cluster.

The study's findings and limits: An apparent linkage of common viral pathogens to several of the most significant clusters emerged in a later analysis. In vitro data verified three CMV-associated chains as specific for CMV antigens.

With 60 Vbeta and 13 Jbeta primers, the PCR was carried out. The method was immunoSEQ multiplex PCR; TCRdb's version includes in-frame clones alone and lacks a portion of them. The table shows around 92,000 clones, with roughly 80% occurring only once. A remark on this clone: What it binds is not known.

The V gene's germline CDR1 is SGDLS and CDR2 YYNGEE. The CDR3 contains 15 residues. With V trimmed by 0 bases and J by 9 bases, 6 bases remained unmatched. The sample taken for sequencing was PBMCs. The TCR originated in a girl under 10 years old in good health and CMV-seropositive. The chain employs TRBV9 and TRBJ2-1; 10 bases are shared with TRBD2. The CDR3 sequence is CASSVVASGSTEQFF. The CDR3 DNA reads TGTGCCAGCAGCGTAGTGGCTAGCGGGAGTACTGAGCAGTTCTTC. The full variable domain, rest sourced from reference TRBV9 and TRBJ2-1, is DSGVTQTPKHLITATGQRVTLRCSPRSGDLSVYWYQQSLDQGLQFLIQYYNGEERAKGNILERFSAQQFPDLHSELNLSSLELGDSALYFCASSVVASGSTEQFFGPGTRLTVL.